This T cell receptor beta chain derives from a study of Graves' ophthalmopathy and Graves' hyperthyroidism. Trimming cost V 6 bases and J 0 bases, with 17 bases left between them. The CDR3 length is 16 residues. CDR1 is LNHNV, CDR2 YYDKDF, per germline (reference sequence). Moderate-to-severe activity, CAS at least 3, NOSPECS at least 4 and duration under 3 months characterized donors with ophthalmopathy. Researchers took RNA transcripts and amplified TCR beta CDR3 regions from them. HTBI primers were employed in first-round RT-PCR, then a second-round multiplex PCR followed. Via MiXCR, TCRdb re-called the multiplex PCR reads, giving one row per CDR3 protein. The repertoire includes hundreds of thousands of distinct CDR3 sequences, more than 40% of them detected once, and under 3.5% sits in the top ten.

V usage is TRBV15 and J usage is TRBJ2-5; the D call may be TRBD1 or TRBD2 (5 bases each). The TCR originated in an adult man with Graves' ophthalmopathy. Sample: peripheral blood. CDR3 sequence reads: CATSPMSGAYQETQYF. Written as DNA, the CDR3 is TGTGCCACCAGTCCTATGTCCGGGGCGTACCAAGAGACCCAGTACTTC.